The text below deals with one T cell receptor beta chain. The antigen is undetermined. This sample was included in a study of cytomegalovirus exposure and HLA in healthy donors. The study's findings and limits: Within an earlier analysis, most TCR beta V segments proved productive either about 87% or about 30% of the time.

PCR involved 60 Vbeta and 13 Jbeta primers. Assay: immunoSEQ multiplex PCR; the TCRdb copy retains only in-frame clones and omits some. The repertoire holds 150,000 to 200,000 clones, with about 83% as singletons. The V gene end was trimmed by 1 base and the J gene end by 0 bases; junction bases not matched to a gene: 5. CDR3 length: 16 residues. The germline V gene encodes CDR1 GTSNPN and CDR2 SVGIG (reference sequence). Source material: PBMCs. The chain recombines TRBV30 with TRBJ2-4; TRBD2 aligns across 8 bases. The sequence came from a girl aged 5 to 17 in good health and CMV-seropositive. The CDR3 DNA sequence: TGTGCCTGGAGTGGTCGGGGGGGGTTAGCCAAAAACATTCAGTACTTC. It is translated as CAWSGRGGLAKNIQYF.